Shown below are 24 T cell receptor beta chains from a single sample sequenced in a study of T cells in Graves' hyperthyroidism and ophthalmopathy. RNA transcripts served as the template for amplifying TCR beta CDR3 regions. First-round RT-PCR with HTBI primers amplified the TCR CDR3 region. TCRdb used MiXCR to reprocess the multiplex PCR reads, holding one entry per CDR3 protein. The sample lists roughly 420,000 distinct CDR3 sequences; about a sixth were seen once. The sample taken for sequencing was blood. These receptors were obtained from a young woman with Graves' hyperthyroidism.

The chain has TRBV7-9 and TRBJ1-2; D gene ambiguous. The V end was cut by 5 bases, the J end by 8 bases, with 18 bases between. CDR1 is SEHNR and CDR2 is FQNEAQ in the germline V gene (reference sequence). The CDR3 sequence is 14 residues long. DNA of the CDR3: TGTGCCAGCAGCCTGGTCCCAGGTTTTGGCGGCTACACCTTC. Translated, it gives CASSLVPGFGGYTF.

This chain joins TRBV7-2 and TRBJ2-5; TRBD2 aligns across 11 bases. CDR1 and CDR2 from the germline V gene are SGHTA and FQGNSA. CDR3 size: 17 residues. Germline trimming cut 2 bases from V and 3 bases from J; bases unmatched to any gene: 8. The DNA for the CDR3 is TGTGCCAGCAGCTTACGTCGGGTACTAGCGGGAGAAGAGACCCAGTACTTC. This codes for CASSLRRVLAGEETQYF.

This clonotype was observed many times. J is TRBJ1-5 and V is TRBV6-1; TRBD1 aligns across 8 bases. V gave up 3 bases and J gave up 2 bases; unmatched junction bases: 6. Germline V gene sequence: CDR1 MNHNS, CDR2 SASEGT. The CDR3 has 16 amino acids. CDR3 nucleotide sequence: TGTGCCAGCAGTGACGTGGACAGGGCCCGCAATCAGCCCCAGCATTTT. Translated: CASSDVDRARNQPQHF.

This clonotype was seen only a few times. The CDR3 region is CSVEMAGGGYTF. As DNA, the CDR3 is TGCAGCGTTGAAATGGCAGGAGGTGGCTACACCTTC. V and J are TRBV29-1 and TRBJ1-2; D remains unclear. The CDR3 covers 12 residues. V was shortened by 2 bases and J by 7 bases, with 11 bases between the two germline ends. Germline V CDR1 and CDR2: SQVTM, ANQGSEA.

This clonotype was observed a handful of times. The J gene is TRBJ1-5, the V gene TRBV12-3 or TRBV12-4, with a tentative D call TRBD1 (6 bases). The CDR3 spans 14 residues. The V gene lost 5 bases and the J gene lost 5 bases, with 13 bases spanning the gap. CDR3 DNA: TGTGCCAGCAGTGCCACTGGGGGCGATCAGCCCCAGCATTTT. It encodes CASSATGGDQPQHF.

This clonotype turned up a few times. The rearrangement uses TRBV28 and TRBJ2-1; 8 bases align to TRBD2. After removal of 5 bases from V and 4 bases from J, the junction contained 10 bases not matched to a gene. The CDR3 totals 16 residues. Germline CDR1 reads MDHEN; CDR2 reads SYDVKM. The DNA for the CDR3 is TGTGCCAGCAGTCCCGCCGGGGGGGCGGGATACAATGAGCAGTTCTTC. It is translated as CASSPAGGAGYNEQFF.

This clonotype came up many times. J is TRBJ2-5 and V is TRBV3-1; D gene unclear. Deletions cut 4 bases from V and 3 bases from J, with 9 bases between. Per the germline V gene, CDR1 is LGHDT and CDR2 is YNNKEL (reference sequence). There are 13 residues in the CDR3. CDR3 bases: TGTGCCAGCAGCCCACGAGTCAAAGAGACCCAGTACTTC. Translated: CASSPRVKETQYF.

This clonotype was observed at least ten times. This chain joins TRBV5-8 and TRBJ2-5; maybe TRBD1 (6 bases). Germline V gives CDR1 SGHTS, CDR2 YDEGEE. V lost 3 bases to trimming and J lost 4 bases, with 13 bases between them. The CDR3 is made up of 14 amino acids. This chain's CDR3 is CASSWGPGRETQYF. The CDR3 DNA reads as TGTGCCAGCAGCTGGGGGCCGGGGAGAGAGACCCAGTACTTC.

This clonotype was seen more than once but under ten times. The rearrangement links TRBV29-1 to TRBJ1-1; no definite D call. The germline CDR1 and CDR2 sequences are SQVTM and ANQGSEA. Between the trimmed V and J ends, which lost 3 bases and 1 base, there was a span of 9 bases. This CDR3 contains 13 residues. The CDR3 nucleotides read TGCAGCGTTGACCCTACGGGGAACACTGAAGCTTTCTTT. Translation gives CSVDPTGNTEAFF.

This clonotype was observed at least ten times. The genes are TRBV5-1 and TRBJ1-3; D is undetermined. CDR1 is SGHRS and CDR2 is YFSETQ in the germline V gene. There are 13 residues in the CDR3. Trimming removed 3 bases at V and 2 bases at J, with 6 bases between. The CDR3 is CASSSYPGNTIYF. The CDR3 nucleotides read TGCGCCAGCAGCTCGTACCCTGGAAACACCATATATTTT.

This clonotype was recorded many times. V gene TRBV20-1 combines with J gene TRBJ2-1, with 10 positions matching TRBD2. This CDR3 comprises 14 residues. The germline V gene encodes CDR1 DFQATT and CDR2 SNEGSKA (reference sequence). V dropped 7 bases and J dropped 4; count of bases not matched to a gene: 7. CDR3 coding DNA: TGCAGTGTGACCAGCGGGGGGGCTTACAATGAGCAGTTCTTC. This translates into CSVTSGGAYNEQFF.

This clonotype occurred many times. V gene TRBV18 combines with J gene TRBJ2-6; D is ambiguous. The CDR3 spans 16 residues. V was cut by 4 bases and J by 0 bases, with 10 bases left in between. CDR1 is KGHSH and CDR2 is LQKENI in the germline V gene. CDR3 protein: CASSLNEVSGANVLTF. CDR3 coding DNA: TGTGCCAGCTCACTAAACGAAGTCTCTGGGGCCAACGTCCTGACTTTC.

This clonotype was found a few times. This rearrangement joins TRBV10-3 to TRBJ2-1; the match to TRBD1 covers 7 bases. The CDR3 spans 15 residues. The V and J ends lost 7 bases and 2 bases, in that order; junction bases with no gene match: 8. Germline CDR1 ENHRY, CDR2 SYGVKD. CDR3 DNA sequence: TGTGCCATCATGAAGACAGGGACCACCTACAATGAGCAGTTCTTC. Protein sequence: CAIMKTGTTYNEQFF.

The sample holds many counts of this clonotype. The chain employs TRBV19 and TRBJ1-5; possible D gene TRBD1, 5 bases. Germline V gene sequence: CDR1 LNHDA, CDR2 SQIVND (reference sequence). With 7 bases removed from V and 1 base from J, the gap between germline ends came to 11 bases. There are 14 residues in the CDR3. The CDR3: CASTSGRSNQPQHF. CDR3 nucleotides: TGTGCCAGTACCTCGGGACGGAGCAATCAGCCCCAGCATTTT.

The J gene is TRBJ2-1, the V gene TRBV15; either TRBD1 or TRBD2 may supply D (5 bases each). The CDR3 is made up of 13 amino acids. CDR1 is LNHNV and CDR2 is YYDKDF in the germline V gene (reference sequence). Trimming shortened V by 1 base and J by 7 bases, and 8 bases separated the two germline ends. In DNA, the CDR3 is TGTGCCACCAGCAGAGGGGACGGGAATGAGCAGTTCTTC. Amino acids: CATSRGDGNEQFF.

This clonotype was seen at least ten times. The genes are TRBV9 and TRBJ1-4; 7 bases align to TRBD1. Unmatched junction bases numbered 2, after V lost 3 bases and J lost 3 bases. This CDR3 contains 14 residues. From germline, CDR1 is SGDLS and CDR2 YYNGEE. Here the CDR3 DNA reads TGTGCCAGCAGCGCCGGGACAGCTAATGAAAAACTGTTTTTT. Its translation is CASSAGTANEKLFF.

This clonotype was found many times. This sequence joins TRBV13 and TRBJ2-7, with 12 bases lining up with TRBD2. Looked up from germline, CDR1 is PRHDT and CDR2 is FYEKMQ (reference sequence). The CDR3 is made up of 16 amino acids. The trim removed 2 bases at V and 4 bases at J, leaving 6 bases unmatched. CDR3 sequence: CASSLLGGTSGYEQYF. Written as DNA, the CDR3 is TGTGCCAGCAGCTTATTAGGGGGGACTAGCGGGTACGAGCAGTACTTC. The variable domain in full, with the rest retrieved from reference TRBV13 and TRBJ2-7, is AAGVIQSPRHLIKEKRETATLKCYPIPRHDTVYWYQQGPGQDPQFLISFYEKMQSDKGSIPDRFSAQQFSDYHSELNMSSLELGDSALYFCASSLLGGTSGYEQYFGPGTRLTVT.

This clonotype was observed many times. The chain links TRBV7-3 to TRBJ2-1, with 12 bases lining up with TRBD2. The CDR3 is made up of 16 amino acids. CDR1 and CDR2 from the germline V gene are SGHTA and FQGTGA. V lost 2 bases to trimming and J lost 5 bases; unmatched junction nucleotides: 4. DNA of the CDR3: TGTGCCAGCAGCTTATCTAGCGGGGGGGGCAACAATGAGCAGTTCTTC. It translates to CASSLSSGGGNNEQFF.

This clonotype was counted many times. V and J are TRBV14 and TRBJ1-4; D gene unclear. V was trimmed by 2 bases and J by 2 bases, leaving 9 bases between them. The V gene's germline CDR1 is SGHDN and CDR2 FVKESK. The CDR3 totals 15 residues. The CDR3 DNA reads TGTGCCAGCAGCCAAAGAGGGAGGACTAATGAAAAACTGTTTTTT. This translates into CASSQRGRTNEKLFF. Together with reference TRBV14 and TRBJ1-4, the CDR3 gives the full variable domain: EAGVTQFPSHSVIEKGQTVTLRCDPISGHDNLYWYRRVMGKEIKFLLHFVKESKQDESGMPNNRFLAERTGGTYSTLKVQPAELEDSGVYFCASSQRGRTNEKLFFGSGTQLSVL.

This clonotype was observed many times. The rearrangement joins TRBV20-1 to TRBJ2-5; D may be TRBD1 or TRBD2 (5 bases each). The V gene's germline CDR1 is DFQATT and CDR2 SNEGSKA (reference sequence). The CDR3 loop spans 15 amino acids. Trimming removed 0 bases from V and 5 bases from J, with 16 bases in between. CDR3 sequence: CSARDLRGRGETQYF. Here the CDR3 DNA reads TGCAGTGCTAGAGATTTACGGGGACGTGGGGAGACCCAGTACTTC.

This clonotype was seen a few times. This chain joins TRBV4-3 and TRBJ2-1; TRBD2 matches at 9 bases. The CDR3 is made up of 14 amino acids. The germline V gene encodes CDR1 LGHNA and CDR2 YSLEER. The V and J ends lost 4 bases and 9 bases, in that order; junction bases with no gene match: 7. CDR3 amino acids: CASSPSGGQTEQFF. CDR3 nucleotide sequence: TGCGCCAGCAGCCCCAGCGGGGGGCAGACTGAGCAGTTCTTC.

This clonotype has a count of ten or more. This rearrangement joins TRBV12-3 or TRBV12-4 to TRBJ2-1; 12 bases align to TRBD1. With V trimmed by 5 bases and J by 6 bases, 5 bases remained unmatched. This CDR3 region has 15 residues. The CDR3 DNA follows: TGTGCCAGCAGTCGGGACAGGGGGCTCGTCAATGAGCAGTTCTTC. As protein: CASSRDRGLVNEQFF.

This clonotype was seen at least ten times. The chain employs TRBV6-2 or TRBV6-3 and TRBJ2-4; 7 bases are shared with TRBD1. Germline loops: CDR1 MNHEY, CDR2 SVGEGT. The trim removed 0 bases at V and 0 bases at J, leaving 11 bases unmatched. The CDR3 has 19 residues. This CDR3 is CASSYSRQQGLGAKNIQYF. The CDR3 DNA reads as TGTGCCAGCAGTTACTCACGGCAACAGGGGTTGGGAGCCAAAAACATTCAGTACTTC.

The chain carries TRBV19 and TRBJ1-2; 9 bases agree with TRBD1. The CDR3 length is 15 residues. The germline CDR1 and CDR2 sequences are LNHDA and SQIVND (reference sequence). Losses at the gene ends were 1 base for V and 7 bases for J; bases not matched to a gene: 7. The CDR3 reads CASSIAWTGEVGYTF. The CDR3 region has the DNA TGTGCCAGTAGTATAGCCTGGACAGGGGAAGTTGGCTACACCTTC.